This T cell receptor beta chain came from a study of regulatory T cells in long-lasting Graves disease. Overall study context: The antithyroid drugs taken by newly diagnosed Graves' patients had been used for under 3 months.

Findings and limits, study-wide: Persistent patients shared more public clonotypes (about 3,000) than newly diagnosed patients (about 1,000).

Germline V CDR1 and CDR2: DFQATT, SNEGSKA (reference sequence). The length of the CDR3 is 11 residues. The germline V and J ends were trimmed by 3 bases and 4 bases, with 5 bases remaining between them. Concerning this clonotype itself: The antigen is unknown.

As to time point: newly diagnosed GD, antithyroid drugs for less than 3 months. The TCR library was prepared using RNA isolated from PBMCs. Both iRepertoire HTBI primers and Arm-PCR of CDR3 regions were used to build the TCR beta libraries. TCRdb itself ran the multiplex PCR reads through MiXCR, one entry per CDR3 protein. The sample carries some 560,000 distinct CDR3 sequences, approximately 16% recorded once. The same sample was also studied in work on T cells in Graves' hyperthyroidism and ophthalmopathy.

The source was peripheral blood mononuclear cells (PBMCs), collected at new diagnosis, from a patient treated with antithyroid drugs. The clonotype was recovered from a middle-aged woman with Graves disease. This chain connects TRBV20-1 to TRBJ2-3; no clear D. For the CDR3, the DNA is TGCAGTGCTAGGGTGTCAGATACGCAGTATTTT. Its protein is CSARVSDTQYF.